Each of the 26 T cell receptor beta chains below was sequenced from the same sample in a study of blood T cell repertoires in COVID-19. The assay was immunoSEQ multiplex PCR, and TCRdb's table has in-frame clones only and misses some. The data hold 98,000 or so clones, with 85% to 90% observed a single time. What was sequenced was peripheral blood. The receptors shown here come from a woman between 55 and 75 years old in a cohort sampled during active or convalescent COVID-19.

This chain links TRBV2 with TRBJ1-4; TRBD1 agrees at 9 bases. The CDR3 runs 14 residues. Germline values: CDR1 SNHLY, CDR2 FYNNEI. After removal of 9 bases from V and 10 bases from J, the junction contained 12 bases not matched to a gene. As DNA, the CDR3 is TGTGCCAGTAGAAGGAGGGGACAGGGTGGAAAACTGTTTTTT. Translated, it gives CASRRRGQGGKLFF.

This chain uses TRBV10-3 with TRBJ1-5; TRBD1 matches at 7 bases. From germline, CDR1 is ENHRY and CDR2 SYGVKD. Trimming removed 6 bases from V and 4 bases from J; junction bases left unmatched: 3. The CDR3 has 13 residues. CDR3 DNA sequence: TGTGCCATCAGGATGACAGGGAATCAGCCCCAGCATTTT. Translation gives CAIRMTGNQPQHF.

This clone was observed a single time. The chain links TRBV5-6 to TRBJ1-1, with unresolved D. The CDR3 sequence is 18 residues long. With 1 base removed from V and 11 bases from J, the gap between germline ends came to 30 bases. Looked up from germline, CDR1 is SGHDT and CDR2 is YYEEEE. Written as DNA, the CDR3 is TGTGCCAGCAGCTTGCGGGGATCCAAGCTTAGCCTAGGTGGCGAGGCTTTCTTT. Its protein is CASSLRGSKLSLGGEAFF.

The V call is TRBV19, the J call TRBJ2-7, with 9 positions matching TRBD1. The CDR3 runs 16 residues. The J segment lost 6 bases and the V segment lost 5 bases, leaving 14 bases of the junction unmatched. Germline CDR1 and CDR2: LNHDA and SQIVND (reference sequence). The CDR3 DNA follows: TGTGCCAGTAGTCCGCCGGGACAGGGAGCGGGCGCCGAGCAGTACTTC. It specifies CASSPPGQGAGAEQYF.

V usage is TRBV5-5 and J usage is TRBJ2-5; D is perhaps TRBD1 (6 bases). Trimming took 4 bases from V and 5 from J, leaving 15 bases between them. The CDR3 sequence is 14 residues long. Germline assignment: CDR1 SGHKS and CDR2 YYEKEE (reference sequence). The CDR3 here is CASSQRGSGETQYF. The CDR3 DNA sequence: TGTGCCAGCAGCCAAAGGGGGTCGGGGGAGACCCAGTACTTC.

This chain connects TRBV9 to TRBJ2-7, with 9 bases matching TRBD1. The germline V gene encodes CDR1 SGDLS and CDR2 YYNGEE. CDR3 size: 15 residues. The J segment lost 2 bases and the V segment lost 3 bases, leaving 6 bases of the junction unmatched. CDR3 protein: CASSGDRGIPYEQYF. In DNA, the CDR3 is TGTGCCAGCAGCGGTGACAGGGGGATTCCCTACGAGCAGTACTTC.

This chain joins TRBV5-1 and TRBJ1-2; 9 bases line up with TRBD1. This CDR3 is built from 15 residues. Trimming removed 4 bases from V and 4 bases from J; junction bases left unmatched: 8. Germline CDR1 reads SGHRS; CDR2 reads YFSETQ. CDR3 DNA sequence: TGCGCCAGCAGCCCCCCGGGACAGGGAATCTATGGCTACACCTTC. Its translation is CASSPPGQGIYGYTF.

The rearrangement joins TRBV10-2 to TRBJ1-1, with 11 nucleotides matching TRBD1. Germline V gives CDR1 WSHSY, CDR2 SAAADI. The V segment lost 6 bases and the J segment 4 bases; nucleotides outside the gene matches: 13. The CDR3 length is 17 residues. CDR3 in DNA: TGCGCCAGCAGAGACCTATCCGGGACAGGGGGTTTCACTGAAGCTTTCTTT. This sequence encodes CASRDLSGTGGFTEAFF.

A few counts support this clone. DNA for the CDR3: TGTGCTAGTGCCCGACAGGGGTACCGCACCGGGGAGCTGTTTTTT. The encoded protein is CASARQGYRTGELFF. V usage is TRBV12-5 and J usage is TRBJ2-2; 8 bases fit TRBD1. Germline V CDR1 and CDR2: LGHNT, FRNRAP. This CDR3 contains 15 residues. The J segment lost 4 bases and the V segment lost 7 bases, leaving 8 bases of the junction unmatched.

The gene calls are TRBV6-1 and TRBJ2-4; D not certain. Germline V gene sequence: CDR1 MNHNS, CDR2 SASEGT. This CDR3 contains 15 residues. V lost 2 bases and J 0 bases, leaving 8 bases between the germline ends. This CDR3 is CASSEQTLAKNIQYF. The CDR3 region has the DNA TGTGCCAGCAGTGAACAGACACTAGCCAAAAACATTCAGTACTTC.

The chain uses TRBV4-2 and TRBJ1-3; no firm D call. Trimming took 0 bases from V and 0 from J, leaving 12 bases between them. This CDR3 contains 17 residues. CDR1 is LGHNA and CDR2 is YNFKEQ in the germline V gene. The CDR3 DNA reads TGTGCCAGCAGCCAAGACCATACCGGTCTCTCTGGAAACACCATATATTTT. Protein product: CASSQDHTGLSGNTIYF.

The chain joins TRBV7-2 to TRBJ1-4; D is possibly TRBD1 (5 bases). The CDR3 spans 15 residues. V lost 5 bases, J lost 8 bases, and 18 bases lay in between. The germline V gene encodes CDR1 SGHTA and CDR2 FQGNSA. CDR3 in amino acids: CASSPFRGLDEKLFF. DNA of the CDR3: TGTGCCAGCAGCCCCTTTCGGGGGTTAGACGAAAAACTGTTTTTT.

With respect to this clone: A junction end diverges from the germline sequence, so it may reflect a read error. The chain uses TRBV15 and TRBJ1-2; D ambiguous. This CDR3 contains 12 residues. From germline, CDR1 is LNHNV and CDR2 YYDKDF (reference sequence). The DNA for the CDR3 is TGTGCCACCAGCAGAGTTGGGTTAGACTCCTTCTTC. It encodes CATSRVGLDSFF.

The chain links TRBV5-1 to TRBJ1-4, with a tentative D call TRBD1 (6 bases). Germline V gene sequence: CDR1 SGHRS, CDR2 YFSETQ. The CDR3 consists of 14 residues. V dropped 0 bases and J dropped 8 bases, with 11 bases sitting between them. The CDR3 spells CASSLVGAREKLFF. CDR3 in DNA: TGCGCCAGCAGCTTGGTGGGGGCTCGGGAAAAACTGTTTTTT. Variable domain in full (rest from reference TRBV5-1 and TRBJ1-4): KAGVTQTPRYLIKTRGQQVTLSCSPISGHRSVSWYQQTPGQGLQFLFEYFSETQRNKGNFPGRFSGRQFSNSRSEMNVSTLELGDSALYLCASSLVGAREKLFFGSGTQLSVL.

This clone was recorded once. The CDR3 DNA follows: TGTGCCAGCAGTCCACCTAGCGGGAGGGCCAGGGTCCCCTACAATGAGCAGTTCTTC. The encoded protein is CASSPPSGRARVPYNEQFF. The chain carries TRBV6-4 and TRBJ2-1; 12 bases agree with TRBD2. Germline V gives CDR1 MRHNA, CDR2 SNTAGT. V gave up 5 bases and J gave up 2 bases; unmatched junction bases: 13. CDR3 length equals 19 residues.

The table lists this clone with a count of one. The gene calls are TRBV29-1 and TRBJ2-7, with 9 bases fitting TRBD1. V lost 7 bases, J lost 3 bases, and 7 bases stayed unmatched. Germline V gives CDR1 SQVTM, CDR2 ANQGSEA. The CDR3 consists of 13 residues. The CDR3 DNA reads as TGCAGCGGGAGTAAGACAGGGGGCTACGAGCAGTACTTC. This encodes CSGSKTGGYEQYF.

This chain connects TRBV6-5 to TRBJ2-4; tentative D call: TRBD1 (6 bases). Germline CDR1 and CDR2: MNHEY and SVGAGI. V lost 4 bases and J 4 bases, leaving 11 bases between the germline ends. This CDR3 contains 14 residues. The CDR3 is CASSSWTDKNIQYF. The CDR3 DNA reads TGTGCCAGCAGTTCCTGGACAGATAAAAACATTCAGTACTTC.

The V and J genes are TRBV6-5 and TRBJ2-5; TRBD2 aligns across 7 bases. The CDR3 is 14 residues long. The trim removed 8 bases at V and 5 bases at J, leaving 11 bases unmatched. Germline CDR1 and CDR2: MNHEY and SVGAGI. The CDR3 region has the DNA TGTGCCAGCGTCCGGTTGGGGGGAGGGGAGACCCAGTACTTC. This sequence encodes CASVRLGGGETQYF.

The chain uses TRBV3-1 (or the pseudogene TRBV3-2) and TRBJ2-7, with 8 bases fitting TRBD2. J was trimmed by 2 bases and V by 3 bases; bases with no gene match: 9. CDR1 and CDR2 from the germline V gene are LGHDT and YNNKEL (reference sequence). This CDR3 has 16 amino acids. DNA of the CDR3: TGTGCCAGCAGCCATGCCTTGGCGGGGGGTGCCTACGAGCAGTACTTC. Protein product: CASSHALAGGAYEQYF.

The chain links TRBV5-1 to TRBJ2-7; 9 positions match TRBD1. CDR3 length: 18 amino acids. Trimming at V came to 1 base and at J to 3 bases, leaving 14 bases not matched to a gene. Germline loops: CDR1 SGHRS, CDR2 YFSETQ. The CDR3 loop is CASSLHTSSGTGHYEQYF. The CDR3 coding sequence is TGCGCCAGCAGCTTGCACACCTCCTCCGGGACAGGGCACTACGAGCAGTACTTC.

The chain joins TRBV15 to TRBJ2-7; the D is unclear. The length of the CDR3 is 16 residues. V lost 0 bases and J 0 bases, leaving 12 bases between the germline ends. Germline V lookup: CDR1 LNHNV, CDR2 YYDKDF (reference sequence). In nucleotides, the CDR3 is TGTGCCACCAGCAGAGATTTGGTAGGCGGCTCCTACGAGCAGTACTTC. It yields the protein CATSRDLVGGSYEQYF.

The chain employs TRBV5-6 and TRBJ2-2; TRBD1 matches 8 bases. Trimming at V came to 0 bases and at J to 1 base, leaving 2 bases not matched to a gene. Germline CDR1 reads SGHDT; CDR2 reads YYEEEE. This CDR3 spans 16 amino acids. CDR3 protein: CASSLDGTGNTGELFF. CDR3 DNA sequence: TGTGCCAGCAGCTTGGATGGGACAGGGAACACCGGGGAGCTGTTTTTT.

The chain uses TRBV3-1 (or the pseudogene TRBV3-2) and TRBJ2-1, with TRBD2 matching over 7 bases. Looked up from germline, CDR1 is LGHDT and CDR2 is YNNKEL (reference sequence). CDR3 size: 14 residues. The V gene end was trimmed by 2 bases and the J gene end by 10 bases; junction bases not matched to a gene: 8. The CDR3 DNA is TGTGCCAGCAGCCAACGGACTAGTTCCGGCGAGCAGTTCTTC. It yields the protein CASSQRTSSGEQFF.

The chain has TRBV5-8 and TRBJ2-1; 13 bases match TRBD2. This CDR3 has 17 residues. Germline assignment: CDR1 SGHTS and CDR2 YDEGEE. V gave up 3 bases and J gave up 6 bases; unmatched junction bases: 9. The CDR3 bases are TGTGCCAGCAGCTCCGGACTAGCGGGGGCCCTGTTCAATGAGCAGTTCTTC. Amino acids: CASSSGLAGALFNEQFF.

The rearrangement joins TRBV28 to TRBJ1-5, with a weak D call TRBD1 (5 bases). Trimming stripped 4 bases from V and 3 bases from J, with 10 bases between. The CDR3 is made up of 14 amino acids. Per germline, CDR1 MDHEN and CDR2 SYDVKM. The CDR3 coding sequence is TGTGCCAGCAGTTGGGGGGGAACCAATCAGCCCCAGCATTTT. Its translation: CASSWGGTNQPQHF.

The chain links TRBV27 to TRBJ1-2; 8 nucleotides match TRBD1. The CDR3 runs 14 residues. Trimming took 4 bases from V and 3 from J; bases not matched to a gene: 4. Germline V CDR1 and CDR2: MNHEY, SMNVEV (reference sequence). CDR3 sequence (DNA): TGTGCCAGCAGTTCCCGACAGGGGTACTATGGCTACACCTTC. As protein: CASSSRQGYYGYTF.